This TCR beta chain was identified during a study of T cell repertoires in cytomegalovirus infection. Findings and limits, study-wide: Dominating the ex vivo response were TCR beta clonotypes that were CMV-specific and HLA-C-restricted. Cumulative frequency of public TCR beta families picked out carriers of CMV plus the relevant HLA.

A single record per CDR3 protein comes from TCRdb applying MiXCR to the reads. Counted here are under 300,000 distinct CDR3 sequences, around 20% occurring once; the ten biggest clones make up approximately 19%. V was pared by 6 bases and J by 8 bases, with 8 bases between. There are 11 residues in the CDR3. Germline V CDR1 and CDR2: PRHDT, FYEKMQ (reference sequence). Turning to this clonotype: Its antigen is as yet unknown.

The sequence was collected from a human donor in good health (CMV status not recorded). Some clones in this sample may be carry-over from other donors' samples. The rearrangement uses TRBV13 and TRBJ2-1; no clear D. The sample here was cultured PBMCs, taken from culture after CMV antigen stimulation. The CDR3 region is CASSNGYEQFF. The DNA of the CDR3 is TGTGCCAGCAGTAATGGATATGAGCAGTTCTTC.